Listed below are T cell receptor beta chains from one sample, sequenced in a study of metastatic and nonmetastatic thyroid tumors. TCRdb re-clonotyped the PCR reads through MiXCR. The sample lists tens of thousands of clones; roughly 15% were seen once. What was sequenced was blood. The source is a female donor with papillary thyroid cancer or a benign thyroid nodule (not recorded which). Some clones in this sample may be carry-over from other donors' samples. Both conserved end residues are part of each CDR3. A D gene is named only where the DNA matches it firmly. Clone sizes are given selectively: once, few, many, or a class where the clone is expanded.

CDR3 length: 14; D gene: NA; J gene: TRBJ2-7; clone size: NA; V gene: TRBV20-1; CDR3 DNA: TGCAGTGCTAGAGATTCCGCAGTCTCCTACGAGCAGTACTTC; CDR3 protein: CSARDSAVSYEQYF
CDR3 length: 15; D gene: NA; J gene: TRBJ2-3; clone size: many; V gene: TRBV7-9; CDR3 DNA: TGTGCCAGCAGCCCCGGACAGTTTAGCACAGATACGCAGTATTTT; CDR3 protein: CASSPGQFSTDTQYF
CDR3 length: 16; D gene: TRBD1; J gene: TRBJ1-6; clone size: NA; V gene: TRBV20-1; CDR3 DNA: TGCAGTGCTAGGATACAGGGGACAGGGAATAATTCACCCCTCCACTTT; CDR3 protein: CSARIQGTGNNSPLHF
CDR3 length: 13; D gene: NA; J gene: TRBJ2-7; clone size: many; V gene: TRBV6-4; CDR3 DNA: TGTGCCAGCAACCGGTGGCGGGCCTACGAGCAGTACTTC; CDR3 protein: CASNRWRAYEQYF
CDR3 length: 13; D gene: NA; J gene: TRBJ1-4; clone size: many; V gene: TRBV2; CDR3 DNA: TGTGCCACAACAGGGATAATCAGGGAAAAACTGTTTTTT; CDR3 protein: CATTGIIREKLFF
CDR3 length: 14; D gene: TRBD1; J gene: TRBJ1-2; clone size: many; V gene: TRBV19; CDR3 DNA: TGTGCCAGTAATCCGGGACAGGATAGCTATGGCTACACCTTC; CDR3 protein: CASNPGQDSYGYTF
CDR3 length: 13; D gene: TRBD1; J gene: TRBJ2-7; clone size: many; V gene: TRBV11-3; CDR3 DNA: TGTGCCAGCAGCTTGGAGACAGGGGGCGAGCAGTACTTC; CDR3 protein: CASSLETGGEQYF
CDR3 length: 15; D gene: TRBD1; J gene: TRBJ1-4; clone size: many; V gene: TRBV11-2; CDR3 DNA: TGTGCCAGCAGCTTCGACCAGGGGGCGGATGAAAAACTGTTTTTT; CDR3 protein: CASSFDQGADEKLFF
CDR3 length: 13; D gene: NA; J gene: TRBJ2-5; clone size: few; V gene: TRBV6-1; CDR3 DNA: TGTGCCAGCACTCTCGGGGTGCAAGAGACCCAGTACTTC; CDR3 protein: CASTLGVQETQYF
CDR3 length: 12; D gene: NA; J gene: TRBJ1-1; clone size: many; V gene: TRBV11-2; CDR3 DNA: TGTGCCAGCAGCAAAGCGGGGGTTGAAGCTTTCTTT; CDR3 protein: CASSKAGVEAFF
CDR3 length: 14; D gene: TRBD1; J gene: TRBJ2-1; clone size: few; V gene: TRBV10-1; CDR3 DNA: TGCGCCAGCAGCGGTTGGACAGGGGGCAATGAGCAGTTCTTC; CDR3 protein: CASSGWTGGNEQFF
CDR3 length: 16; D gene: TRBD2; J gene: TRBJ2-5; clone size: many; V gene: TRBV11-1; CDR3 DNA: TGTGCCAGCAGAATCGATGCGGGAGGAAACCAAGAGACCCAGTACTTC; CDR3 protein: CASRIDAGGNQETQYF
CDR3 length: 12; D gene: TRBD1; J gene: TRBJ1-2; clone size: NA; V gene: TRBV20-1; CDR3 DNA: TGCAGTGCAAACAGGGGCGGCTATGGCTACACCTTC; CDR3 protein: CSANRGGYGYTF
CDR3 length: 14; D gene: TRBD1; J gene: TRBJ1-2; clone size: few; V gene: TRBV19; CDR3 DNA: TGTGCCAGTAGTATTCAAACAGGGGACTATGGCTACACCTTC; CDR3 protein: CASSIQTGDYGYTF
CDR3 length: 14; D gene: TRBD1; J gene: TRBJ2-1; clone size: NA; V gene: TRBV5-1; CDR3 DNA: TGCGCCAGCAGCTTCGGACAGGGGGCAAATGAGCAGTTCTTC; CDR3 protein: CASSFGQGANEQFF
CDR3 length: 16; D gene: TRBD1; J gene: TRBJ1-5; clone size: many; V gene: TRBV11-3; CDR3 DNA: TGTGCCAGCAGCTTCGGACAGGGCGGTTCCAATCAGCCCCAGCATTTT; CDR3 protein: CASSFGQGGSNQPQHF
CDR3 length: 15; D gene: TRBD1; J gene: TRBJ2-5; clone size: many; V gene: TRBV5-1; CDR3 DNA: TGCGCCAGCAGCGGGATGGGACAGGGCGGTGAGACCCAGTACTTC; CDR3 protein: CASSGMGQGGETQYF
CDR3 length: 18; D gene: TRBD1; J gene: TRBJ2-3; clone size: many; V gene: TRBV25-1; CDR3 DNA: TGTGCCAGCAGTGAATCGAGTCAGACGACAGGGGGTACAGATACGCAGTATTTT; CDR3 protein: CASSESSQTTGGTDTQYF
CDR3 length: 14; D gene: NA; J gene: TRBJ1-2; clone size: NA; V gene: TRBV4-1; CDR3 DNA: TGCGCCAGCAGCCAAGGCCCGGTAAACTATGGCTACACCTTC; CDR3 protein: CASSQGPVNYGYTF
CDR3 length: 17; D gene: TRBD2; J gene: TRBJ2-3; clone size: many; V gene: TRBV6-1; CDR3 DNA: TGTGCCAGCAGTGAATTCGGCGGGCTAGCGGACACAGATACGCAGTATTTT; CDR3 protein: CASSEFGGLADTDTQYF
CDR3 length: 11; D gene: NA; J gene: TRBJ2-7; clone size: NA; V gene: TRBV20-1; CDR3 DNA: TGCAGTGCTAGGAACGATTACGAGCAGTACTTC; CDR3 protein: CSARNDYEQYF
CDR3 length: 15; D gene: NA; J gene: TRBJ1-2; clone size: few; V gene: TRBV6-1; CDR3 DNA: TGTGCCAGCAGAGCCGCTGTTGGGCAGATCTATGGCTACACCTTC; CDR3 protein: CASRAAVGQIYGYTF
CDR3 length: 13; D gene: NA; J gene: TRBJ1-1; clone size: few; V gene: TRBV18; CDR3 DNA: TGTGCCAGCTCATCGGACAGGAACACTGAAGCTTTCTTT; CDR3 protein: CASSSDRNTEAFF
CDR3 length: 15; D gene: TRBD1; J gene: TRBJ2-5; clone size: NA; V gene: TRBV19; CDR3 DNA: TGTGCCAGTAGTTCCGGGACAGGGGAATTGGAGACCCAGTACTTC; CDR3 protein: CASSSGTGELETQYF
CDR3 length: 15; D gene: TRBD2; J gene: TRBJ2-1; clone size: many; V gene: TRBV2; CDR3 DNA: TGTGCCAGCAGGGGAGACCTGCTAGCGGTCAATGAGCAGTTCTTC; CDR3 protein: CASRGDLLAVNEQFF
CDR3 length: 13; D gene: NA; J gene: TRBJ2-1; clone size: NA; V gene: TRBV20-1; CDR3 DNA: TGCAGTGCGGCCGGGACTCGGAACAATGAGCAGTTCTTC; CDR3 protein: CSAAGTRNNEQFF
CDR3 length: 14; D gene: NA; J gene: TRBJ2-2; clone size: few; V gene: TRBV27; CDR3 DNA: TGTGCCAGCAGTTTCGGGGCACGCACCGGGGAGCTGTTTTTT; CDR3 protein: CASSFGARTGELFF
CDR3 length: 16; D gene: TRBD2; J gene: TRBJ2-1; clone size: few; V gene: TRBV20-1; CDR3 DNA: TGCAGTGCCGAGGGAGGGACTAGCGGGAGTATATATGAGCAGTTCTTC; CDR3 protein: CSAEGGTSGSIYEQFF
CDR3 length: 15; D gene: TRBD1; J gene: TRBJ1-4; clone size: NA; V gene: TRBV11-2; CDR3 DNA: TGTGCCAGCAGCTGGGGGGACAGGGCGGACGAAAAACTGTTTTTT; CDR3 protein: CASSWGDRADEKLFF
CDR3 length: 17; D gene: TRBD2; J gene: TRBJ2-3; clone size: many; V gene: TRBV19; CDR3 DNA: TGTGCCAGTAGTATTTCCCCAGCGGGAGGGGTCACAGATACGCAGTATTTT; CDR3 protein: CASSISPAGGVTDTQYF
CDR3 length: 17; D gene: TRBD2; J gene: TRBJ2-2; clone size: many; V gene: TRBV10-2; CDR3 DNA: TGCGCCAGCAGTGGGACTAGCGGGAGGGCCAACCCCGGGGAGCTGTTTTTT; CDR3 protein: CASSGTSGRANPGELFF
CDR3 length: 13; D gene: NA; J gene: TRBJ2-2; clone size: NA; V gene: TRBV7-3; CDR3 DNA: TGTGCCAGCAGGACAGGAAACACCGGGGAGCTGTTTTTT; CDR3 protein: CASRTGNTGELFF
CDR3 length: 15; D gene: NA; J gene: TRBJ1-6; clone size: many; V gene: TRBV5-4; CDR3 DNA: TGTGCCAGCAGCTTGAGTGGAGGGGTCTCTTCACCCCTCCACTTT; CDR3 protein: CASSLSGGVSSPLHF
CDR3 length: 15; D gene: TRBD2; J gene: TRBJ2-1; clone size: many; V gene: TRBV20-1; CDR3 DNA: TGCAGTGCTACCCCGACTAGCGGGACGTTCGGTGAGCAGTTCTTC; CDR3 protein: CSATPTSGTFGEQFF
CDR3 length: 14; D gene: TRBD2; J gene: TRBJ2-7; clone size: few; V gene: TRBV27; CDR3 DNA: TGTGCCAGCAGTGTCGTACTAGCGTTGTACGAGCAGTACTTC; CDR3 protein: CASSVVLALYEQYF
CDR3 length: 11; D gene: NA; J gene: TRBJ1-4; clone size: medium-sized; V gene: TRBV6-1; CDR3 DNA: TGTGCCAGCAGTGATGCCAGGGGACTGTTTTTT; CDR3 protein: CASSDARGLFF
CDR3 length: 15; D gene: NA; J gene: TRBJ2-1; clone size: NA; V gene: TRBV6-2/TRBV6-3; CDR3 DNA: TGTGCCAGCAGTTACGGTCAACAGCGCGACAATGAGCAGTTCTTC; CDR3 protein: CASSYGQQRDNEQFF
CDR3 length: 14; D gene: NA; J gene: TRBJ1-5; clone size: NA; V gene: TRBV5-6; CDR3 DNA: TGTGCCAGACAGAGGGTCAGTTACAATCAGCCCCAGCATTTT; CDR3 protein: CARQRVSYNQPQHF
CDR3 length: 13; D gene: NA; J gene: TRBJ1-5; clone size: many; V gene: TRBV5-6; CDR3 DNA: TGTGCCAGCAGCTTGGGGGTGGGTCAGCCCCAGCATTTT; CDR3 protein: CASSLGVGQPQHF
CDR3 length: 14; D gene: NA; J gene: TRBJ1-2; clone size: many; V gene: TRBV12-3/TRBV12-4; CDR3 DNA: TGTGCCAGCGCTAAGGACCCTTCTAACTATGGCTACACCTTC; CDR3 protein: CASAKDPSNYGYTF
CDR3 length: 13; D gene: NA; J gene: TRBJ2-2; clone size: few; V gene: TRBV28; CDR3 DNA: TGTGCCAGCAGTTCCCCTAACACCGGGGAGCTGTTTTTT; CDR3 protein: CASSSPNTGELFF
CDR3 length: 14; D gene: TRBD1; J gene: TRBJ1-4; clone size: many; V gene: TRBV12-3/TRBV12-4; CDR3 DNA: TGTGCCAGCAGGGAGACAGGGGGAGGTGAAAAACTGTTTTTT; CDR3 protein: CASRETGGGEKLFF
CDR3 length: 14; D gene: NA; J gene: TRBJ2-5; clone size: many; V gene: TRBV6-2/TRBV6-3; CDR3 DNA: TGTGCCAGCAGTTACCCAGCTGGGAGAGAGACCCAGTACTTC; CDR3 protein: CASSYPAGRETQYF
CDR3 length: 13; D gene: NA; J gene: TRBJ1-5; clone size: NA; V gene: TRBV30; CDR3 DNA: TGTGCCTGGAGTCTCAGGGAGGGTCGGCCCCAGCATTTT; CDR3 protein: CAWSLREGRPQHF
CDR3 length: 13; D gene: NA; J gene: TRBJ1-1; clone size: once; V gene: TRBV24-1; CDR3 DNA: TGTGCCACCCGCCGGAGTCAATACACTGAAGCTTTCTTT; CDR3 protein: CATRRSQYTEAFF
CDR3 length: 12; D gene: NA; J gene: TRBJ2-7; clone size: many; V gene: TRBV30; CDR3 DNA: TGTGCCTGGACTTACCAGGGAGGCGAGCAGTACTTC; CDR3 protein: CAWTYQGGEQYF
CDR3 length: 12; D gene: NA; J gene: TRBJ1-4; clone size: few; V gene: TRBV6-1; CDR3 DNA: TGTGCCAGCAGTGCCGGGAATGAAAAACTGTTTTTT; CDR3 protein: CASSAGNEKLFF
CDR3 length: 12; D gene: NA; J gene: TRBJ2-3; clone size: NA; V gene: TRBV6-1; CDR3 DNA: TGTGCCAGCAGCTCACCAGGGGTAGCGCAGTATTTT; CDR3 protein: CASSSPGVAQYF
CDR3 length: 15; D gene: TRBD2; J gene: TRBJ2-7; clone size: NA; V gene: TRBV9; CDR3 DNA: TGTGCCAGCAGTTTAGGAAATAGCGGGATGTACGAGCAGTACTTC; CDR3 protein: CASSLGNSGMYEQYF
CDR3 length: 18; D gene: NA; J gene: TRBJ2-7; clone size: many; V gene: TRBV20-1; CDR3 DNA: TGCAGTGCTAGAGGGCCGTTTGGGGAGCTAGATTACTCCTACGAGCAGTACTTC; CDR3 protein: CSARGPFGELDYSYEQYF
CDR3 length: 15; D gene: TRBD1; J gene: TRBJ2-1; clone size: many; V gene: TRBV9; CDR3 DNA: TGTGCCAGCAGCGTAGGGGGACAGGCCTACAATGAGCAGTTCTTC; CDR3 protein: CASSVGGQAYNEQFF
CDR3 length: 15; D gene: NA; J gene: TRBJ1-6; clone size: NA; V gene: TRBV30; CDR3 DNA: TGTGCCTGGAGTGCACTTTCAACCGGTAGTTCACCCCTCCACTTT; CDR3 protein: CAWSALSTGSSPLHF
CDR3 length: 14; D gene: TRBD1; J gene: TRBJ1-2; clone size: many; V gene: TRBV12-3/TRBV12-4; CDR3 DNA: TGTGCCAGCAGTTTACAGGGGGCGTTTGGTGGCTACACCTTC; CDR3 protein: CASSLQGAFGGYTF